Listed here are 13 T cell receptor beta chains from one sample, sequenced in a study of regulatory T cells in long-lasting Graves disease (dated by TCRdb to the early 2020s). Read against the paper, the sample's time point label means: newly diagnosed GD, antithyroid drugs for less than 3 months. For both TCR sequencing and RNA sequencing, RNA was extracted from PBMCs in TRIzol. The method was multiplex PCR. TCRdb lists the instrument as Illumina HiSeq 4000. TCR beta libraries were built with iRepertoire HTBI primers and Arm-PCR amplification of CDR3 regions. In-frame beta chains were kept once TCRdb had trimmed the public reads at Q25 with fastp and called clones with MiXCR. Identical CDR3 proteins give one entry, which carries the most common genes and DNA. Within this sample are 450,000 to 600,000 distinct CDR3 sequences, with roughly 14% of them counted one time only. Together, the top ten hold roughly a tenth of the sample.

These data are also associated with another study on T cells in Graves' hyperthyroidism and ophthalmopathy.

The sequencing used peripheral blood mononuclear cells (PBMCs), collected at new diagnosis, from a patient treated with antithyroid drugs. The receptor source for this set is a young man with Graves disease. Donor details come from another sample of the same person, matched by shared clones.

This clonotype was seen at least ten times. This chain links TRBV20-1 with TRBJ1-2; D possibly corresponds to TRBD1 (5 bases). CDR3 size: 14 residues. V was trimmed by 3 bases and J by 4 bases, leaving 15 bases between them. Germline values: CDR1 DFQATT, CDR2 SNEGSKA (reference sequence). The CDR3 bases are TGCAGTGCTAGGGTGACAGTCTTCCCCTATGGCTACACCTTC. Translation: CSARVTVFPYGYTF.

This clonotype was observed at least ten times. This chain links TRBV6-5 with TRBJ1-3; possible D gene TRBD1, 6 bases. This CDR3 has 15 amino acids. V dropped 0 bases and J dropped 1 base, with 7 bases sitting between them. CDR1 MNHEY and CDR2 SVGAGI come from the germline V gene. CDR3 in amino acids: CASSYSGASGNTIYF. Here the CDR3 DNA reads TGTGCCAGCAGTTACTCGGGGGCATCTGGAAACACCATATATTTT.

This clonotype was seen repeatedly, ten times or more. The chain recombines TRBV30 with TRBJ1-4; TRBD1 matches at 11 bases. This CDR3 region has 14 residues. V gave up 6 bases and J gave up 7 bases; unmatched junction bases: 7. Germline values: CDR1 GTSNPN, CDR2 SVGIG (reference sequence). CDR3: CACPRTGGTEKLFF. CDR3 nucleotides: TGTGCCTGCCCCAGGACAGGGGGCACTGAAAAACTGTTTTTT.

This clonotype was found many times. V gene TRBV5-1 combines with J gene TRBJ2-7; D might be TRBD2 (7 bases). V lost 4 bases to trimming and J lost 6 bases, with 20 bases between them. The germline V gene encodes CDR1 SGHRS and CDR2 YFSETQ. The length of the CDR3 is 15 residues. The CDR3, as DNA: TGCGCCAGCAGCCGAGGGGGGGCAGAATTCCGCGAGCAGTACTTC. Amino acid sequence: CASSRGGAEFREQYF.

This clonotype was counted ten times or more. The chain combines TRBV2 with TRBJ2-5, with 9 bases identical to TRBD2. Looked up from germline, CDR1 is SNHLY and CDR2 is FYNNEI. This CDR3 has 10 residues. V trimming: 6 bases; J trimming: 13 bases; junction bases outside the gene matches: 3. The CDR3 is CASRTSGWYF. DNA of the CDR3: TGTGCCAGCAGAACTAGCGGGTGGTACTTC.

The sample holds many counts of this clonotype. The chain combines TRBV20-1 with TRBJ1-5; TRBD1 is a possible D gene (6 bases). This CDR3 comprises 13 residues. Germline CDR1 DFQATT, CDR2 SNEGSKA (reference sequence). Trimming removed 7 bases from V and 3 bases from J, with 13 bases in between. The DNA for the CDR3 is TGCAGTGGCTGGGACAACGCCAATCAGCCCCAGCATTTT. It yields the protein CSGWDNANQPQHF.

Many counts were recorded for this clonotype. The chain links TRBV5-1 to TRBJ2-7, with 11 bases matching TRBD2. CDR1 is SGHRS, CDR2 YFSETQ, per germline. The CDR3 extends over 17 amino acids. With V trimmed by 0 bases and J by 5 bases, 10 bases remained unmatched. CDR3 protein: CASSLALSGLAGNEQYF. Here the CDR3 DNA reads TGCGCCAGCAGCTTGGCCCTTTCCGGACTAGCGGGTAACGAGCAGTACTTC.

This clonotype was seen repeatedly, ten times or more. V is TRBV27 and J is TRBJ2-1, with TRBD2 identical over 7 bases. This CDR3 contains 16 residues. Germline-derived CDR1 and CDR2 are MNHEY and SMNVEV (reference sequence). Unmatched junction bases numbered 5, after V lost 2 bases and J lost 1 base. The CDR3: CASSLRRERSYNEQFF. The CDR3 nucleotides read TGTGCCAGCAGTTTAAGGCGGGAGAGGTCCTACAATGAGCAGTTCTTC.

Turning to this clonotype: This may be a read error, as it is one base from a much larger clone. The chain carries TRBV6-1 and TRBJ1-1; a weak D match, TRBD1 (5 bases). Trimming took 6 bases from V and 5 from J, leaving 16 bases between them. From germline, CDR1 is MNHNS and CDR2 SASEGT. The CDR3 has 14 amino acids. DNA for the CDR3: TGTGCCAGCAGCCTACGGGACTCGGGGACTGAAGCTTTCTTT. As protein: CASSLRDSGTEAFF.

This clonotype was seen at least ten times. The rearrangement uses TRBV6-2 or TRBV6-3 and TRBJ2-7; D is uncertain. V lost 2 bases to trimming and J lost 2 bases, with 7 bases between them. The CDR3 sequence is 13 residues long. The germline CDR1 and CDR2 sequences are MNHEY and SVGEGT. DNA of the CDR3: TGTGCCAGCAGTTACGGTCTAACCTACGAGCAGTACTTC. Protein product: CASSYGLTYEQYF.

This clonotype was recorded many times. Written as DNA, the CDR3 is TGCAGTGCTAGACTCGCGTTCGAGACCCAGTACTTC. Encoded protein: CSARLAFETQYF. The V and J genes are TRBV20-1 and TRBJ2-5, with D uncertain. Trimming removed 2 bases at V and 5 bases at J, with 9 bases between. CDR1 is DFQATT and CDR2 is SNEGSKA in the germline V gene (reference sequence). The CDR3 runs 12 residues.

This clonotype was seen at least ten times. J is TRBJ2-3 and V is TRBV7-2, with TRBD2 identical over 12 bases. The trim removed 5 bases at V and 0 bases at J, leaving 12 bases unmatched. Germline V CDR1 and CDR2: SGHTA, FQGNSA. The CDR3 consists of 19 residues. CDR3 region: CASSPRLAGVTQSTDTQYF. The CDR3 nucleotides are TGTGCCAGCAGCCCCAGACTAGCGGGGGTCACCCAGAGCACAGATACGCAGTATTTT.

The chain carries TRBV5-5 and TRBJ2-3; perhaps TRBD1 as D (6 bases). This CDR3 is built from 16 residues. From germline, CDR1 is SGHKS and CDR2 YYEKEE (reference sequence). V lost 2 bases and J 5 bases, leaving 18 bases between the germline ends. The CDR3 loop is CASSFLLTGSQDTQYF. CDR3 nucleotides: TGTGCCAGCAGCTTTCTACTCACAGGGTCCCAAGATACGCAGTATTTT.